Following are 31 T cell receptor beta chains from one sample sequenced in a study of cytomegalovirus exposure and HLA in healthy donors. The PCR was carried out with 60 Vbeta primers and 13 Jbeta primers. Sequenced by immunoSEQ multiplex PCR; TCRdb stores in-frame clones only, minus some. The data contain roughly 110,000 clones, 70% to 80% of them singletons. The source material was PBMCs. The origin of the receptors is a young man in good health and CMV-seronegative.

The chain carries TRBV6-4 and TRBJ1-5, with 8 positions matching TRBD1. V shed 9 bases, J shed 0 bases, and the junction held 19 bases outside the gene matches. The CDR3 totals 19 residues. Germline lookup yields CDR1 MRHNA and CDR2 SNTAGT. CDR3 in amino acids: CASPNPGGPVQYSNQPQHF. CDR3 DNA sequence: TGTGCCAGTCCCAACCCAGGGGGCCCTGTTCAGTATAGCAATCAGCCCCAGCATTTT.

This chain uses TRBV29-1 with TRBJ1-2; 11 nucleotides line up with TRBD1. V was clipped by 6 bases and J by 7 bases; unmatched bases: 13. CDR3 length: 15 amino acids. Germline loops: CDR1 SQVTM, CDR2 ANQGSEA. CDR3 nucleotides: TGCAGCGTCCCTACCGGACAGGGGGCGGTTGGTGGCTACACCTTC. Its protein is CSVPTGQGAVGGYTF.

CDR3 region: CATSGTDYEQYF. The CDR3 DNA is TGTGCCACCTCCGGGACTGACTACGAGCAGTACTTC. The J gene is TRBJ2-7, the V gene TRBV10-3, with a weak D call TRBD2 (6 bases). Germline V gives CDR1 ENHRY, CDR2 SYGVKD. V lost 10 bases, J lost 3 bases, and 13 bases lay in between. The CDR3 contains 12 residues.

V and J are TRBV19 and TRBJ2-5; D is unresolved. Germline V lookup: CDR1 LNHDA, CDR2 SQIVND (reference sequence). This CDR3 has 11 amino acids. Deletions cut 6 bases from V and 2 bases from J, with 4 bases between. CDR3 sequence reads: CASRLQETQYF. As DNA, the CDR3 is TGTGCCAGTAGGCTACAAGAGACCCAGTACTTC.

The chain couples TRBV4-1 to TRBJ2-6; possibly TRBD2 for D (7 bases). The CDR3 spans 17 residues. V shed 3 bases and J shed 0 bases, with 12 bases lying between them. Germline V gene lookup returns CDR1 MGHRA and CDR2 YSYEKL. CDR3 loop: CASSHMRGPSGANVLTF. Written as DNA, the CDR3 is TGCGCCAGCAGCCATATGCGGGGGCCCTCTGGGGCCAACGTCCTGACTTTC.

This clone was seen once. The V gene is TRBV4-2, the J gene TRBJ1-4, with D perhaps TRBD1 (5 bases). Germline loops: CDR1 LGHNA, CDR2 YNFKEQ. Trimming took 3 bases from V and 6 from J, leaving 14 bases between them. There are 15 residues in the CDR3. The CDR3 DNA reads as TGTGCCAGCAGCCAGATTGGGGCCTGGGATGAAAAACTGTTTTTT. This codes for CASSQIGAWDEKLFF.

This clone was seen just once. This chain uses TRBV5-1 with TRBJ2-7; 10 bases match TRBD1. The CDR3 extends over 14 amino acids. With V trimmed by 4 bases and J by 3 bases, 4 bases remained unmatched. Germline V CDR1 and CDR2: SGHRS, YFSETQ. For the CDR3, the DNA is TGCGCCAGCAGCGGGACAGGGGCTTACTACGAGCAGTACTTC. It translates to CASSGTGAYYEQYF.

V usage is TRBV7-9 and J usage is TRBJ2-6, with D possibly TRBD1 on 6 matching bases. The CDR3 has 16 amino acids. Germline V lookup: CDR1 SEHNR, CDR2 FQNEAQ (reference sequence). Deletions cut 5 bases from V and 4 bases from J, with 15 bases between. The CDR3 reads CASSPGTPDGANVLTF. CDR3 in DNA: TGTGCCAGCAGCCCAGGGACACCCGACGGGGCCAACGTCCTGACTTTC.

The CDR3, as DNA: TGTGCCAGCAGCTCGGGGTACACAGGTGGGGGACAGGGGGACTATGGCTACACCTTC. This sequence encodes CASSSGYTGGGQGDYGYTF. This chain joins TRBV13 and TRBJ1-2, with 11 bases aligning to TRBD1. V lost 4 bases, J lost 3 bases, and 16 bases stayed unmatched. CDR3 length: 19 amino acids. Germline CDR1 and CDR2: PRHDT and FYEKMQ (reference sequence).

The J gene is TRBJ1-4, the V gene TRBV6-1; D is uncertain. Per germline, CDR1 MNHNS and CDR2 SASEGT. V lost 3 bases and J lost 8, with 10 bases in between. The CDR3 spans 13 residues. CDR3 in amino acids: CASSEGRWEKLFF. In nucleotides, the CDR3 is TGTGCCAGCAGTGAGGGCAGGTGGGAAAAACTGTTTTTT.

The chain links TRBV4-2 to TRBJ2-7, with D tentatively TRBD1 (5 bases). The CDR3 consists of 15 residues. The germline V gene has CDR1 LGHNA and CDR2 YNFKEQ. Trimming removed 0 bases at V and 2 bases at J, with 11 bases between. This CDR3 is CASSQDPTGAYEQYF. Written as DNA, the CDR3 is TGTGCCAGCAGCCAAGATCCAACAGGAGCCTACGAGCAGTACTTC.

The sample holds a few counts of this clone. The same CDR3 arises from other DNA sequences in this sample as well. This chain joins TRBV27 and TRBJ1-2, with D possibly matching TRBD1 (5 bases). CDR1 and CDR2 from the germline V gene are MNHEY and SMNVEV (reference sequence). Between the trimmed V and J ends, which lost 4 bases and 5 bases, there was a span of 8 bases. The CDR3 covers 12 residues. This chain's CDR3 is CASSSGGYGYTF. CDR3 bases: TGTGCCAGCAGTTCCGGGGGGTATGGCTACACCTTC.

Comment on this clone: An end of the junction does not agree with germline; a read error may underlie this. V and J are TRBV14 and TRBJ1-2; TRBD1 aligns across 7 bases. Germline V gene lookup returns CDR1 SGHDN and CDR2 FVKESK. The length of the CDR3 is 15 residues. As DNA, the CDR3 is TGTGCCAGCAGCCAAGATCCAGGGGGGCTCCATGGCTACCCCTTC. Its translation: CASSQDPGGLHGYPF. Combining the CDR3 with reference TRBV14 and TRBJ1-2 gives the whole variable domain EAGVTQFPSHSVIEKGQTVTLRCDPISGHDNLYWYRRVMGKEIKFLLHFVKESKQDESGMPNNRFLAERTGGTYSTLKVQPAELEDSGVYFCASSQDPGGLHGYPFGSGTRLTVV.

V and J are TRBV6-4 and TRBJ1-1; 7 bases fit TRBD1. CDR3 length: 14 residues. Unmatched junction bases numbered 6, after V lost 6 bases and J lost 2 bases. Per the germline V gene, CDR1 is MRHNA and CDR2 is SNTAGT. The CDR3 DNA reads TGTGCCAGCAGACAGGACAGGTTAAACACTGAAGCTTTCTTT. This gives the protein CASRQDRLNTEAFF.

The chain uses TRBV13 and TRBJ1-4, with D unresolved. The CDR3 totals 14 residues. V was shortened by 2 bases and J by 8 bases, with 12 bases between the two germline ends. CDR1 and CDR2 from the germline V gene are PRHDT and FYEKMQ (reference sequence). CDR3 sequence (DNA): TGTGCCAGCAGCTTATCCCTCCCCGGGGAAAAACTGTTTTTT. This gives the protein CASSLSLPGEKLFF.

J is TRBJ1-3 and V is TRBV7-6; 7 bases align to TRBD1. The CDR3 consists of 14 residues. CDR1 and CDR2 from the germline V gene are SGHVS and FNYEAQ. The V segment lost 5 bases and the J segment 3 bases; nucleotides outside the gene matches: 4. The CDR3 DNA reads TGTGCCAGCAGCCCGGGGACAGATGGAAACACCATATATTTT. This sequence encodes CASSPGTDGNTIYF. Full variable domain (remainder filled in from reference TRBV7-6 and TRBJ1-3): GAGVSQSPRYKVTKRGQDVALRCDPISGHVSLYWYRQALGQGPEFLTYFNYEAQQDKSGLPNDRFSAERPEGSISTLTIQRTEQRDSAMYRCASSPGTDGNTIYFGEGSWLTVV.

This rearrangement joins TRBV5-6 to TRBJ2-5, with 7 bases aligning to TRBD2. Germline CDR1 and CDR2: SGHDT and YYEEEE. J was trimmed by 3 bases and V by 0 bases; bases with no gene match: 2. There are 14 residues in the CDR3. CDR3 protein: CASSLGGREETQYF. The DNA for the CDR3 is TGTGCCAGCAGCTTGGGGGGGAGGGAAGAGACCCAGTACTTC.

The gene calls are TRBV5-4 and TRBJ2-5, with 8 bases fitting TRBD2. Germline V gene sequence: CDR1 SGHNT, CDR2 YYREEE (reference sequence). The CDR3 has 15 residues. The V and J ends lost 2 bases and 5 bases, in that order; junction bases with no gene match: 8. CDR3 sequence reads: CASSLGITGGETQYF. The CDR3 DNA is TGTGCCAGCAGCTTAGGGATAACGGGGGGGGAGACCCAGTACTTC.

This chain connects TRBV5-4 to TRBJ2-7; tentatively, D is TRBD1 (5 bases). V was shortened by 0 bases and J by 1 base, with 17 bases between the two germline ends. CDR1 SGHNT and CDR2 YYREEE come from the germline V gene (reference sequence). The length of the CDR3 is 17 residues. CDR3 DNA sequence: TGTGCCAGCAGCTTGGGACCCAAACCGACAGATTCCTACGAGCAGTACTTC. It is translated as CASSLGPKPTDSYEQYF.

The rearrangement links TRBV29-1 to TRBJ2-3, with TRBD2 identical over 12 bases. CDR3 length: 15 residues. Germline trimming cut 5 bases from V and 2 bases from J; bases unmatched to any gene: 5. CDR1 SQVTM and CDR2 ANQGSEA come from the germline V gene. CDR3 residues: CSVLTSGGATDTQYF. The CDR3 DNA reads TGCAGCGTTCTGACTAGCGGGGGAGCCACAGATACGCAGTATTTT.

The chain is built from TRBV7-9 and TRBJ2-7, with TRBD1 matching 7 bases. The CDR3 is made up of 14 amino acids. Germline V CDR1 and CDR2: SEHNR, FQNEAQ (reference sequence). V lost 5 bases to trimming and J lost 4 bases; unmatched junction nucleotides: 8. CDR3 in DNA: TGTGCCAGCAGCGAGGCAGGGGGTCGGTACGAGCAGTACTTC. This sequence encodes CASSEAGGRYEQYF.

The chain has TRBV5-1 and TRBJ1-2; unclear D gene. CDR3 length: 14 amino acids. In germline, CDR1 is SGHRS, CDR2 YFSETQ. Trimming removed 4 bases at V and 5 bases at J, with 15 bases between. The CDR3 here is CASSPGSYNYGYTF. For the CDR3, the DNA is TGCGCCAGCAGCCCCGGGAGCTACAATTATGGCTACACCTTC.

This chain connects TRBV5-1 to TRBJ2-1, with D perhaps matching TRBD1 (6 bases). The V gene lost 0 bases and the J gene lost 6 bases, with 10 bases spanning the gap. The CDR3 length is 14 residues. Germline lookup yields CDR1 SGHRS and CDR2 YFSETQ. CDR3 coding DNA: TGCGCCAGCAGCTTGGGAGGCAGGGGCAATGAGCAGTTCTTC. It is translated as CASSLGGRGNEQFF.

This chain connects TRBV7-2 to TRBJ2-7; 7 bases are a match to TRBD2. V gave up 1 base and J gave up 3 bases; unmatched junction bases: 6. Germline-derived CDR1 and CDR2 are SGHTA and FQGNSA. The CDR3 loop spans 15 amino acids. The CDR3 loop is CASSLDAGDYYEQYF. The CDR3 nucleotides read TGTGCCAGCAGCTTAGATGCGGGGGACTACTACGAGCAGTACTTC.

V is TRBV15 and J is TRBJ2-7; weak D call: TRBD2 (7 bases). V lost 0 bases to trimming and J lost 0 bases, with 12 bases between them. In germline, CDR1 is LNHNV, CDR2 YYDKDF (reference sequence). The CDR3 is 16 amino acids. The CDR3: CATSRDRGGYSYEQYF. The CDR3 nucleotides are TGTGCCACCAGCAGAGATCGCGGGGGCTACTCCTACGAGCAGTACTTC.

J is TRBJ1-6 and V is TRBV29-1, with D uncertain. This CDR3 has 13 amino acids. The germline gives CDR1 SQVTM, CDR2 ANQGSEA. V lost 6 bases and J lost 10, with 16 bases in between. CDR3 region: CSVAPTSGSPLHF. In DNA form, the CDR3 reads TGCAGCGTCGCCCCGACGTCGGGGTCACCCCTCCACTTT.

With respect to this clone: Other nucleotide sequences in the sample specify the same CDR3. J is TRBJ2-3 and V is TRBV5-1; the D gene is possibly TRBD2 (6 bases). CDR1 is SGHRS and CDR2 is YFSETQ in the germline V gene. Deletions cut 3 bases from V and 4 bases from J, with 21 bases between. The CDR3 has 17 amino acids. Here the CDR3 reads CASSSALRGGDPDTQYF. The CDR3 DNA sequence: TGCGCCAGCAGCTCAGCTTTGAGGGGCGGGGATCCAGATACGCAGTATTTT.

V usage is TRBV18 and J usage is TRBJ2-7; TRBD2 matches at 7 bases. The CDR3 runs 14 residues. V shed 2 bases, J shed 2 bases, and the junction held 3 bases outside the gene matches. CDR1 is KGHSH and CDR2 is LQKENI in the germline V gene. The DNA for the CDR3 is TGTGCCAGCTCACCAGTTGGGAGGGCCTACGAGCAGTACTTC. This sequence encodes CASSPVGRAYEQYF.

This chain joins TRBV2 and TRBJ2-7; 9 nucleotides align to TRBD1. CDR1 SNHLY and CDR2 FYNNEI come from the germline V gene. The junction had 8 bases not matched to a gene; V was cut back by 6 bases and J by 2 bases. The CDR3 spans 15 residues. CDR3 coding DNA: TGTGCCAGCAGGAAGGACAGGGGAACTACCTACGAGCAGTACTTC. Encoded protein: CASRKDRGTTYEQYF.

The chain recombines TRBV6-5 with TRBJ2-5, with D uncertain. Germline CDR1 and CDR2: MNHEY and SVGAGI. This CDR3 spans 12 amino acids. V lost 5 bases, J lost 2 bases, and 6 bases lay in between. CDR3 sequence: CASSIGQETQYF. CDR3 coding DNA: TGTGCCAGCAGTATCGGTCAAGAGACCCAGTACTTC.

The V call is TRBV18, the J call TRBJ2-7, with 7 bases matching TRBD1. The V gene end was trimmed by 1 base and the J gene end by 2 bases; junction bases not matched to a gene: 2. Germline-derived CDR1 and CDR2 are KGHSH and LQKENI. The CDR3 is made up of 14 amino acids. In DNA, the CDR3 is TGTGCCAGCTCACCACGGGACAGAGCCTACGAGCAGTACTTC. Translation gives CASSPRDRAYEQYF.